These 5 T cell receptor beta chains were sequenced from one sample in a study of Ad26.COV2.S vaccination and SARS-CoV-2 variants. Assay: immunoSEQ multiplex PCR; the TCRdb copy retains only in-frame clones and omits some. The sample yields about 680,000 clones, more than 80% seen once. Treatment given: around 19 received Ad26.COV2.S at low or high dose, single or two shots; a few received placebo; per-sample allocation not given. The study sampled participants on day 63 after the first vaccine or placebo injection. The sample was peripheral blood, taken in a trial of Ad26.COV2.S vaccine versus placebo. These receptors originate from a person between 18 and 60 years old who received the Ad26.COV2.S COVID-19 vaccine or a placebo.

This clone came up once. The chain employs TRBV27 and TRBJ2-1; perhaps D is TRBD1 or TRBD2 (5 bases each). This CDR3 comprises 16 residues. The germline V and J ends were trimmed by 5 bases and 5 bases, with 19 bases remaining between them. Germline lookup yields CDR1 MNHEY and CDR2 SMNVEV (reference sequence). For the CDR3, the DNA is TGTGCCAGCAGTCCACGCCCCGGGACCCCGGACAATGAGCAGTTCTTC. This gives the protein CASSPRPGTPDNEQFF.

The DNA of the CDR3 is TGTGCCACCAGTGGGGGGTTGAGTGAAAAACTGTTTTTT. This encodes CATSGGLSEKLFF. The V call is TRBV24-1, the J call TRBJ1-4; a weak D match, TRBD1 (5 bases). The CDR3 covers 13 residues. Germline V CDR1 and CDR2: KGHDR, SFDVKD. Between the trimmed V and J ends, which lost 5 bases and 7 bases, there was a span of 10 bases.

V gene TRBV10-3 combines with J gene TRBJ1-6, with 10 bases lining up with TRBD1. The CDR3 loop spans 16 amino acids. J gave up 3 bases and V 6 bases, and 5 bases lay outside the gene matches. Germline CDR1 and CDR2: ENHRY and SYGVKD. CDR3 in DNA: TGTGCCATCAGGGGGACAGGGGCTCTCTATAATTCACCCCTCCACTTT. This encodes CAIRGTGALYNSPLHF.

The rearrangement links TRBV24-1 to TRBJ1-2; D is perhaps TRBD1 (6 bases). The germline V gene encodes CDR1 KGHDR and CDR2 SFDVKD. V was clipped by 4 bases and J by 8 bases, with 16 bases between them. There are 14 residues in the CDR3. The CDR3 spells CATSDGDRRGGYTF. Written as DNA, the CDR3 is TGTGCCACCAGTGACGGCGACAGAAGGGGGGGCTACACCTTC.

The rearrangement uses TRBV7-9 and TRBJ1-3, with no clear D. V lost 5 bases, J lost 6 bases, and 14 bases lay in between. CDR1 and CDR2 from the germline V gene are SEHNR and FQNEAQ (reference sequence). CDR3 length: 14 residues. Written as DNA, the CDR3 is TGTGCCAGCAGCCCCTTTTTTGGCCAAAACACCATATATTTT. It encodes CASSPFFGQNTIYF.